Below are 27 T cell receptor beta chains sequenced from a single sample in a study of blood T cell repertoires in COVID-19. Generated by immunoSEQ multiplex PCR, the TCRdb table keeps only in-frame clones and is missing some. The sample carries about 480,000 clones, roughly 90% recorded once. The source material was peripheral blood. These receptors were taken from a woman in her 30s with acute or convalescent COVID-19.

The rearrangement uses TRBV5-1 and TRBJ1-1, with TRBD1 as a possible D gene (6 bases). Germline V gene lookup returns CDR1 SGHRS and CDR2 YFSETQ. V lost 3 bases to trimming and J lost 1 base, with 16 bases between them. The CDR3 extends over 16 amino acids. This CDR3 reads CASSSTPQGGNTEAFF. The DNA for the CDR3 is TGCGCCAGCAGCTCCACCCCACAAGGGGGGAACACTGAAGCTTTCTTT.

This clone was observed a single time. This chain joins TRBV6-5 and TRBJ1-1; the D is unclear. This CDR3 contains 13 residues. In germline, CDR1 is MNHEY, CDR2 SVGAGI. Trimming cost V 6 bases and J 1 base, with 9 bases left between them. Here the CDR3 DNA reads TGTGCCAGCAGCCCAGGCCCGAACACTGAAGCTTTCTTT. It is translated as CASSPGPNTEAFF.

V is TRBV15 and J is TRBJ1-2; D might be TRBD1 (5 bases). Looked up from germline, CDR1 is LNHNV and CDR2 is YYDKDF (reference sequence). This CDR3 is built from 13 residues. V was shortened by 0 bases and J by 7 bases, with 9 bases between the two germline ends. CDR3 bases: TGTGCCACCAGCAGAGAAGGAGGGGCTGGCTACACCTTC. Its protein is CATSREGGAGYTF.

J is TRBJ2-5 and V is TRBV11-3, with 9 bases fitting TRBD1. Per the germline V gene, CDR1 is SGHNT and CDR2 is YENEEA. The CDR3 has 14 residues. V gave up 5 bases and J gave up 7 bases; unmatched junction bases: 8. The DNA for the CDR3 is TGTGCCAGCAGCCAAGGACAGGGGAGCGTGACCCAGTACTTC. This translates into CASSQGQGSVTQYF.

V usage is TRBV5-1 and J usage is TRBJ1-4; maybe TRBD1 (5 bases). CDR1 is SGHRS and CDR2 is YFSETQ in the germline V gene. The CDR3 is made up of 15 amino acids. Between the trimmed V and J ends, which lost 4 bases and 7 bases, there was a span of 17 bases. The CDR3 region is CASSPSGQGGEKLFF. In DNA, the CDR3 is TGCGCCAGCAGCCCTAGTGGGCAGGGTGGTGAAAAACTGTTTTTT. Complete variable domain (other parts from reference TRBV5-1 and TRBJ1-4): KAGVTQTPRYLIKTRGQQVTLSCSPISGHRSVSWYQQTPGQGLQFLFEYFSETQRNKGNFPGRFSGRQFSNSRSEMNVSTLELGDSALYLCASSPSGQGGEKLFFGSGTQLSVL.

CDR3 loop: CASSQGWGGQNNQPQHF. CDR3 nucleotide sequence: TGCGCCAGCAGCCAAGGTTGGGGAGGGCAGAACAATCAGCCCCAGCATTTT. The chain combines TRBV4-1 with TRBJ1-5; D remains ambiguous. CDR3 size: 17 residues. V was trimmed by 1 base and J by 3 bases, leaving 16 bases between them. Germline lookup yields CDR1 MGHRA and CDR2 YSYEKL.

V usage is TRBV5-6 and J usage is TRBJ2-1; 11 nucleotides match TRBD2. This CDR3 comprises 17 residues. V trimming: 3 bases; J trimming: 4 bases; junction bases outside the gene matches: 9. Germline CDR1 is SGHDT and CDR2 is YYEEEE. DNA for the CDR3: TGTGCCAGCAGCTCCGAGACACTAGCGGGGGTATACAATGAGCAGTTCTTC. Translation: CASSSETLAGVYNEQFF.

The chain recombines TRBV7-9 with TRBJ1-1; TRBD1 might be the D (6 bases). The germline V gene encodes CDR1 SEHNR and CDR2 FQNEAQ (reference sequence). Trimming took off 4 bases at V and 6 bases at J, with 15 bases between the two ends. This CDR3 spans 14 amino acids. The CDR3 reads CASSSPTGMPEAFF. DNA of the CDR3: TGTGCCAGCAGCTCACCTACAGGGATGCCTGAAGCTTTCTTT.

This clone was picked up one time. The CDR3 is CASRRGGEPYNEQFF. The CDR3, as DNA: TGCGCCAGCAGACGTGGGGGGGAACCCTACAATGAGCAGTTCTTC. This rearrangement joins TRBV5-1 to TRBJ2-1; 7 bases fit TRBD2. Germline values: CDR1 SGHRS, CDR2 YFSETQ. This CDR3 has 15 residues. The junction had 7 bases not matched to a gene; V was cut back by 5 bases and J by 2 bases.

CDR3 amino acids: CASSPNGGDNEQFF. The CDR3 DNA reads TGTGCCAGCAGCCCGAACGGAGGTGACAATGAGCAGTTCTTC. The gene calls are TRBV4-2 and TRBJ2-1, with a tentative D call TRBD2 (5 bases). Deletions cut 4 bases from V and 5 bases from J, with 12 bases between. CDR1 LGHNA and CDR2 YNFKEQ come from the germline V gene. The CDR3 covers 14 residues.

This chain joins TRBV2 and TRBJ2-2; perhaps TRBD1 as D (5 bases). Germline CDR1 is SNHLY and CDR2 is FYNNEI. Trimming took 6 bases from V and 0 from J, leaving 11 bases between them. The CDR3 is 15 residues long. The DNA of the CDR3 is TGTGCCAGCAGGTCGCAGGGCTCGAACACCGGGGAGCTGTTTTTT. Amino acid sequence: CASRSQGSNTGELFF.

The rearrangement joins TRBV27 to TRBJ2-1, with a possible D match to TRBD2 (6 bases). This CDR3 has 13 amino acids. CDR1 is MNHEY and CDR2 is SMNVEV in the germline V gene (reference sequence). Trimming took off 4 bases at V and 3 bases at J, with 7 bases between the two ends. CDR3 in amino acids: CASSSGGYNEQFF. The CDR3 region has the DNA TGTGCCAGCAGTTCCGGGGGCTACAATGAGCAGTTCTTC.

The chain uses TRBV24-1 and TRBJ2-3, with TRBD1 matching 9 bases. Germline CDR1 KGHDR, CDR2 SFDVKD. V gave up 3 bases and J gave up 5 bases; unmatched junction bases: 8. The CDR3 runs to 16 residues. This CDR3 reads CATSDQIDRGGDTQYF. The CDR3 coding sequence is TGTGCCACCAGTGATCAGATCGACAGGGGGGGAGATACGCAGTATTTT.

This chain uses TRBV5-1 with TRBJ1-3, with unresolved D. The germline CDR1 and CDR2 sequences are SGHRS and YFSETQ. With 2 bases removed from V and 2 bases from J, the gap between germline ends came to 8 bases. CDR3 length: 14 amino acids. The CDR3 coding sequence is TGCGCCAGCAGCTTAAGGGAGGCTGGAAACACCATATATTTT. It specifies CASSLREAGNTIYF.

This chain uses TRBV7-8 with TRBJ1-5; D call uncertain. Germline loops: CDR1 SGHVS, CDR2 FQNEAQ. The CDR3 length is 16 residues. V lost 0 bases, J lost 7 bases, and 16 bases lay in between. CDR3 nucleotide sequence: TGTGCCAGCAGCTTAGCGAACGGCCCAGGCCAACAGCCCCAGCATTTT. It translates to CASSLANGPGQQPQHF.

The rearrangement links TRBV10-3 to TRBJ1-1; 7 nucleotides agree with TRBD1. The germline gives CDR1 ENHRY, CDR2 SYGVKD. J gave up 1 base and V 2 bases, and 4 bases lay outside the gene matches. The CDR3 runs 15 residues. In DNA, the CDR3 is TGTGCCATCAGTGAGAAGGGGGCCGGGAACACTGAAGCTTTCTTT. This sequence encodes CAISEKGAGNTEAFF.

The chain carries TRBV28 and TRBJ2-5, with TRBD2 identical over 11 bases. Trimming at V came to 3 bases and at J to 7 bases, leaving 10 bases not matched to a gene. The CDR3 loop spans 16 amino acids. Looked up from germline, CDR1 is MDHEN and CDR2 is SYDVKM. CDR3 in DNA: TGTGCCAGCAGTTTTAGCGGGGGGGCCGGAATGAGGACCCAGTACTTC. Protein product: CASSFSGGAGMRTQYF. The entire variable domain, with the rest obtained from reference TRBV28 and TRBJ2-5, is as follows: DVKVTQSSRYLVKRTGEKVFLECVQDMDHENMFWYRQDPGLGLRLIYFSYDVKMKEKGDIPEGYSVSREKKERFSLILESASTNQTSMYLCASSFSGGAGMRTQYFGPGTRLLVL.

J is TRBJ1-1 and V is TRBV29-1, with 7 bases identical to TRBD1. Germline V gene lookup returns CDR1 SQVTM and CDR2 ANQGSEA. V lost 4 bases and J lost 1; bases outside the gene matches: 6. The CDR3 consists of 14 residues. As DNA, the CDR3 is TGCAGCGTTGTCTTGGGACAGCCGAACACTGAAGCTTTCTTT. Protein: CSVVLGQPNTEAFF.

This sequence joins TRBV5-4 and TRBJ2-6; the D is unclear. CDR3 size: 15 residues. Trimming removed 1 base from V and 4 bases from J, with 9 bases in between. Germline-derived CDR1 and CDR2 are SGHNT and YYREEE (reference sequence). CDR3 nucleotide sequence: TGTGCCAGCAGCTTGCAGGCCTTCGGGGCCAACGTCCTGACTTTC. It encodes CASSLQAFGANVLTF. The complete variable domain, with remaining parts taken from reference TRBV5-4 and TRBJ2-6, reads ETGVTQSPTHLIKTRGQQVTLRCSSQSGHNTVSWYQQALGQGPQFIFQYYREEENGRGNFPPRFSGLQFPNYSSELNVNALELDDSALYLCASSLQAFGANVLTFGAGSRLTVL.

J is TRBJ2-7 and V is TRBV11-2, with 9 bases matching TRBD1. Germline loops: CDR1 SGHAT, CDR2 FQNNGV. V shed 5 bases and J 3 bases; nucleotides not matched to a gene: 5. This CDR3 has 14 residues. The CDR3 nucleotides read TGTGCCAGCAGCCCAGGACAGGGGAACTACGAGCAGTACTTC. It yields the protein CASSPGQGNYEQYF.

Here the CDR3 reads CASRKTSGPTDTQYF. The CDR3 coding sequence is TGTGCCAGCAGGAAGACTAGCGGGCCCACAGATACGCAGTATTTT. V gene TRBV7-6 combines with J gene TRBJ2-3; 10 bases line up with TRBD2. Germline-derived CDR1 and CDR2 are SGHVS and FNYEAQ. The CDR3 length is 15 residues. The junction had 5 bases not matched to a gene; V was cut back by 6 bases and J by 2 bases.

The chain combines TRBV18 with TRBJ1-5; no definite D call. This CDR3 region has 15 residues. Germline CDR1 reads KGHSH; CDR2 reads LQKENI. Trimming removed 3 bases from V and 1 base from J, with 10 bases in between. CDR3 nucleotides: TGTGCCAGCTCACCGGGGAGGGCCAGCAATCAGCCCCAGCATTTT. This sequence encodes CASSPGRASNQPQHF. The variable domain in full, with the rest retrieved from reference TRBV18 and TRBJ1-5, is NAGVMQNPRHLVRRRGQEARLRCSPMKGHSHVYWYRQLPEEGLKFMVYLQKENIIDESGMPKERFSAEFPKEGPSILRIQQVVRGDSAAYFCASSPGRASNQPQHFGDGTRLSIL.

The V call is TRBV6-6, the J call TRBJ2-5, with D possibly matching TRBD2 (6 bases). The germline CDR1 and CDR2 sequences are MNHNY and SVGAGI (reference sequence). The V end lost 0 bases, the J end lost 5 bases, and 10 bases lay between the germline ends. The CDR3 is 14 residues long. CDR3 nucleotides: TGTGCCAGCAGTTACTCGAGGGAGGACGAGACCCAGTACTTC. Its protein is CASSYSREDETQYF.

The rearrangement joins TRBV2 to TRBJ1-2; D is uncertain. Germline lookup yields CDR1 SNHLY and CDR2 FYNNEI. Trimming left V 2 bases short and J 8 bases short, with 9 bases between. This CDR3 comprises 12 residues. The CDR3 region has the DNA TGTGCCAGCAGTGAAAAAGTCAGGGGCTACACCTTC. It codes for CASSEKVRGYTF.

The sample holds a few counts of this clone. The CDR3 sequence: CASSIVPTVSHYGYTF. The DNA of the CDR3 is TGTGCCAGTAGTATCGTGCCTACCGTCTCCCACTATGGCTACACCTTC. The chain joins TRBV19 to TRBJ1-2; no clear D gene. Germline loops: CDR1 LNHDA, CDR2 SQIVND (reference sequence). Trimming left V 3 bases short and J 3 bases short, with 17 bases between. CDR3 length: 16 amino acids.

The genes are TRBV19 and TRBJ1-2, with TRBD1 identical over 9 bases. J was trimmed by 5 bases and V by 5 bases; bases with no gene match: 15. This CDR3 contains 17 residues. Germline V gene sequence: CDR1 LNHDA, CDR2 SQIVND (reference sequence). CDR3 in amino acids: CASSAQGAWGRLYGYTF. DNA for the CDR3: TGTGCCAGTAGTGCACAGGGGGCGTGGGGTCGTTTATATGGCTACACCTTC.

The chain has TRBV5-1 and TRBJ1-2; D is unresolved. This CDR3 comprises 14 residues. The germline V gene has CDR1 SGHRS and CDR2 YFSETQ. The V and J ends lost 0 bases and 4 bases respectively, with 10 bases between them. The CDR3, as DNA: TGCGCCAGCAGCTTGGAACAGCCTCCCTATGGCTACACCTTC. Translated: CASSLEQPPYGYTF.